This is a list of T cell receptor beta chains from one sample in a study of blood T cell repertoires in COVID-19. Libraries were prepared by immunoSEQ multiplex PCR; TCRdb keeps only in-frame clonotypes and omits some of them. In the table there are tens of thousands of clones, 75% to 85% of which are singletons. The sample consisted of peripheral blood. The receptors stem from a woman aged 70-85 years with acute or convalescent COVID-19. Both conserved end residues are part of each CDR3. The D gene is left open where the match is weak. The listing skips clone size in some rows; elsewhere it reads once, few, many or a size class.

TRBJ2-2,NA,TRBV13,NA,CASSLRRQLTGELFF,TGTGCCAGCAGCTTAAGGCGACAGCTCACCGGGGAGCTGTTTTTT
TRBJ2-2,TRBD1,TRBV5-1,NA,CASSLTRQGANTGELFF,TGCGCCAGCAGCTTGACCCGACAGGGGGCGAACACCGGGGAGCTGTTTTTT
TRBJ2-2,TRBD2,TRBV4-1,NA,CASSQDSSGSNTGELFF,TGCGCCAGCAGCCAAGACTCTAGCGGGAGTAACACCGGGGAGCTGTTTTTT
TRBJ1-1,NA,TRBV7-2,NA,CASSLLGRRPVTEAFF,TGTGCCAGCAGCTTATTAGGCAGGCGCCCAGTCACTGAAGCTTTCTTT
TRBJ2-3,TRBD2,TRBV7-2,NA,CASSLRVLAGSTDTQYF,TGTGCCAGCAGCTTGCGGGTACTAGCGGGGAGCACAGATACGCAGTATTTT
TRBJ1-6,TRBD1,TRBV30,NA,CAWTGGQSSPLHF,TGTGCCTGGACAGGGGGGCAGAGTTCACCCCTCCACTTT
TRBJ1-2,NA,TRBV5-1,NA,CASSPEGLNYGYTF,TGCGCCAGCAGCCCGGAGGGGCTTAACTATGGCTACACCTTC
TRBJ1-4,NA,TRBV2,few,CASRRGYGEKLFF,TGTGCCAGCAGACGGGGGTATGGAGAAAAACTGTTTTTT
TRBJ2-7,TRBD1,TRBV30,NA,CAWSDGQDHEQYF,TGTGCCTGGAGTGACGGACAGGACCACGAGCAGTACTTC
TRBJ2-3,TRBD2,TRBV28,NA,CASSPTSGRTDTQYF,TGTGCCAGCAGTCCGACTAGCGGCCGCACAGATACGCAGTATTTT
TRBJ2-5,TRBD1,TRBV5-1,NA,CASSSGTGDQYF,TGCGCCAGCAGCTCCGGGACAGGGGACCAGTACTTC
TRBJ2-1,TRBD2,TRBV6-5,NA,CASRPLAGGRNEQFF,TGTGCCAGCAGACCCCTAGCGGGAGGGCGCAATGAGCAGTTCTTC
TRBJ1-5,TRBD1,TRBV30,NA,CAWSAGGEQPQHF,TGTGCCTGGAGCGCAGGGGGAGAACAGCCCCAGCATTTT
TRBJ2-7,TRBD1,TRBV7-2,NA,CASSPRTGFYEQYF,TGTGCCAGCAGCCCCCGGACAGGGTTCTACGAGCAGTACTTC
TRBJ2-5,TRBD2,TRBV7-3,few,CASSRSGSSQETQYF,TGTGCCAGCAGCCGTAGCGGGAGTAGCCAAGAGACCCAGTACTTC
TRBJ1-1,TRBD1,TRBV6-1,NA,CASSEPTGGGTEAFF,TGTGCCAGCAGTGAGCCGACAGGGGGAGGAACTGAAGCTTTCTTT
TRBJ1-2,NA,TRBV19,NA,CASKPGIGHGYTF,TGTGCCAGTAAACCAGGGATCGGACATGGCTACACCTTC
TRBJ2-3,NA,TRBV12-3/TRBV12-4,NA,CASSFRGSDTQYF,TGTGCCAGCAGTTTCAGGGGCTCGGATACGCAGTATTTT
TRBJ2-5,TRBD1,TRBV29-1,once,CSLRQGLSTQYF,TGCAGCTTGAGACAGGGCCTTTCCACCCAGTACTTC
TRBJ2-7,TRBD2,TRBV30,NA,CAWSVAGEGGQYF,TGTGCCTGGAGTGTAGCGGGAGAGGGCGGGCAGTACTTC
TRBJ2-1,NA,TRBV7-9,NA,CASSSTAQVNEQFF,TGTGCCAGCAGTTCAACGGCACAGGTCAATGAGCAGTTCTTC
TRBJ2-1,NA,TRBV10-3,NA,CAISGQGNYNEQFF,TGTGCCATCAGTGGGCAGGGCAACTACAATGAGCAGTTCTTC
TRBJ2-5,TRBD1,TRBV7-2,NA,CASSLEGTGGTGETQYF,TGTGCCAGCAGCTTAGAGGGGACAGGGGGGACCGGGGAGACCCAGTACTTC
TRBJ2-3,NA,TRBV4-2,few,CASSQVGQIGTDTQYF,TGTGCCAGCAGCCAAGTTGGACAGATAGGGACAGATACGCAGTATTTT
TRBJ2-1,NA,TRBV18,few,CASSAGAPPGNEQFF,TGTGCCAGCTCGGCGGGGGCCCCCCCGGGGAATGAGCAGTTCTTC
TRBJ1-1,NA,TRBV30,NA,CAWSVGTPEAGF,TGTGCCTGGAGTGTTGGGACTCCTGAGGCGGGTTTT
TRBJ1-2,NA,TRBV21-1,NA,CASSPRENRQGRYGYTF,TGTGCCAGCAGCCCGCGCGAAAACCGACAGGGGCGTTATGGCTACACCTTC
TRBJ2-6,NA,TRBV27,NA,CASSLSTGARSSGANVLTF,TGTGCCAGCAGTTTATCGACAGGAGCCCGTTCCTCTGGGGCCAACGTCCTGACTTTC
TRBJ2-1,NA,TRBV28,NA,CASSLPGFSSYNEQFF,TGTGCCAGCAGCCTTCCGGGTTTTAGCTCCTACAATGAGCAGTTCTTC
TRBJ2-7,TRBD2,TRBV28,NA,CASSLAGVLNEQYF,TGTGCCAGCAGTCTAGCGGGAGTCTTGAACGAGCAGTACTTC
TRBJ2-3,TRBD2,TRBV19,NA,CASSSGLSTDTQYF,TGTGCCAGTAGCTCGGGACTATCCACAGATACGCAGTATTTT
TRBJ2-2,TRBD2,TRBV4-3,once,CASSQTSGGAGELFF,TGCGCCAGCAGCCAAACTAGCGGGGGGGCCGGGGAGCTGTTTTTT
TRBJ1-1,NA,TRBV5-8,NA,CASSLGYRTTTEAFF,TGTGCCAGCAGCTTGGGGTACAGGACCACCACTGAAGCTTTCTTT
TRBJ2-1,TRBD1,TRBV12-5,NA,CASGWGQGAYNEQFF,TGTGCTAGTGGTTGGGGACAGGGGGCTTACAATGAGCAGTTCTTC
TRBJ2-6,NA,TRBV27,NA,CASSRGTASSGANVLTF,TGTGCCAGCAGTCGCGGGACAGCGAGCTCTGGGGCCAACGTCCTGACTTTC
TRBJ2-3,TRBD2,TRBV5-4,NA,CASSVETSGGGDTQYF,TGTGCCAGCAGCGTGGAAACTAGCGGGGGAGGAGATACGCAGTATTTT
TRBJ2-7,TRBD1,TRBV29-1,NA,CSVAHGTGSYEQYF,TGCAGCGTTGCCCACGGGACAGGGTCCTACGAGCAGTACTTC
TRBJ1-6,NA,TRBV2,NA,CASSEGQGTPLHF,TGTGCCAGCAGTGAAGGGCAGGGGACACCCCTCCACTTT
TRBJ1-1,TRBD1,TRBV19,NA,CASKRQGASEAFF,TGTGCCAGTAAGCGACAGGGGGCCTCTGAAGCTTTCTTT
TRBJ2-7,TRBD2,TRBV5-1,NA,CASSFAGLATYEQYF,TGCGCCAGCAGCTTTGCGGGACTAGCGACCTACGAGCAGTACTTC
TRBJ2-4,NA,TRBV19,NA,CASSIGQGLAKNIQYF,TGTGCCAGTAGTATAGGGCAGGGTCTAGCCAAAAACATTCAGTACTTC
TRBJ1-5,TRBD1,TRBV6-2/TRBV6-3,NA,CASSSDRGRLQHF,TGTGCCAGCAGTTCGGACAGGGGGCGTTTACAGCATTTT
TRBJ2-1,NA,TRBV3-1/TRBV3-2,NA,CASSPLLDRGNEQFF,TGTGCCAGCAGCCCCTTGCTCGACCGGGGGAATGAGCAGTTCTTC
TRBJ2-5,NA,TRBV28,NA,CASSPPRFGGTQYF,TGTGCCAGCAGCCCACCAAGATTCGGAGGCACCCAGTACTTC
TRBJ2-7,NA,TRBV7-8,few,CASSLVRQGHEQYF,TGTGCCAGCAGCTTAGTGAGGCAGGGCCACGAGCAGTACTTC
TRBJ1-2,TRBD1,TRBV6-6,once,CASSYSFRDSHYGYTF,TGTGCCAGCAGTTACTCTTTCCGGGACAGCCATTATGGCTACACCTTC
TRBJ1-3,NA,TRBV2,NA,CASSEGPGSSSGNTIYF,TGTGCCAGCAGTGAAGGTCCAGGGTCGAGCTCTGGAAACACCATATATTTT
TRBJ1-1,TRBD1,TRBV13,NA,CASSPQGARGAFF,TGTGCCAGCAGCCCACAGGGGGCTCGGGGAGCTTTCTTT
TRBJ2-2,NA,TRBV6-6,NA,CASIPTANTGELFF,TGTGCCAGCATCCCGACAGCGAACACCGGGGAGCTGTTTTTT
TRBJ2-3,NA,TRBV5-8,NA,CASSFSATSTDTQYF,TGTGCCAGCAGCTTTTCCGCTACTAGCACAGATACGCAGTATTTT
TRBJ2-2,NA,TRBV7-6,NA,CASRKTGEAGELFF,TGTGCCAGCAGAAAAACGGGGGAGGCCGGGGAGCTGTTTTTT
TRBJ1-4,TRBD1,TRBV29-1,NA,CSVEVGRGRDEKLFF,TGCAGCGTTGAAGTCGGGAGGGGGCGGGATGAAAAACTGTTTTTT
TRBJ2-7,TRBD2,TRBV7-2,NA,CASSLAPPGTSSYEQYF,TGTGCCAGCAGCTTAGCGCCTCCGGGGACTAGCTCCTACGAGCAGTACTTC
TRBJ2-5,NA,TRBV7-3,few,CASSLRGLETQYF,TGTGCCAGCAGCTTACGGGGTCTGGAGACCCAGTACTTC
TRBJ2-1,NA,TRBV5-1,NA,CASSLPQSNEQFF,TGCGCCAGCAGCTTGCCACAGTCCAATGAGCAGTTCTTC
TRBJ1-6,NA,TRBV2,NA,CASSNFYSPLHF,TGTGCCAGCAGCAACTTCTATTCACCCCTCCACTTT
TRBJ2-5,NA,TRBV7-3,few,CASSLSSERGETQYF,TGTGCCAGCAGCTTAAGTTCGGAAAGGGGAGAGACCCAGTACTTC
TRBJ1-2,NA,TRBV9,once,CASSAGGQSNYGYTF,TGTGCCAGCAGCGCGGGGGGCCAGAGTAACTATGGCTACACCTTC
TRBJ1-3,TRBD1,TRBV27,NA,CASSPGQGLMGTIYF,TGTGCCAGCAGCCCAGGACAGGGGTTGATGGGGACCATATATTTT
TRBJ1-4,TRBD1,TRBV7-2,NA,CASSPQTGATNEKLFF,TGTGCCAGCAGCCCCCAGACAGGGGCAACTAATGAAAAACTGTTTTTT